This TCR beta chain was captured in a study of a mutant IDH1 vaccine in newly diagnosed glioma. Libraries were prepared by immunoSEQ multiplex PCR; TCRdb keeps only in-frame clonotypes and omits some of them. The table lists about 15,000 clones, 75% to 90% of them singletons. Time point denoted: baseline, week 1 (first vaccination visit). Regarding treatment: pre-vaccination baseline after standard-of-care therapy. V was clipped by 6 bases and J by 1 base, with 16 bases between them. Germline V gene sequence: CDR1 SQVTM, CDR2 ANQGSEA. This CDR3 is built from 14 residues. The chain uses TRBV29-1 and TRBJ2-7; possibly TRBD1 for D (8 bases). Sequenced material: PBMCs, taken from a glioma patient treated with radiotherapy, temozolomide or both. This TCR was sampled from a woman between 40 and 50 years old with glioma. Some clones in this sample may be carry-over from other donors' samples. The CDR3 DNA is TGCAGCGTGACAGGACAGGGAGGGTCCTACGAGCAGTACTTC. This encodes CSVTGQGGSYEQYF.